Each of the 16 T cell receptor beta chains below was sequenced from the same sample in a study of OX40 agonist ivuxolimab in advanced cancers. Assay: immunoSEQ multiplex PCR; the TCRdb copy retains only in-frame clones and omits some. The sample contains fewer than 70,000 clones, 77% of which appear only once. The material was CD4+ or CD8+ T cells sorted from blood, obtained in a trial of the OX40 agonist ivuxolimab. The origin of the receptors is an adult with an advanced solid tumor such as melanoma, head and neck, liver or kidney cancer.

The chain links TRBV18 to TRBJ2-3; 8 positions agree with TRBD2. The germline CDR1 and CDR2 sequences are KGHSH and LQKENI. The trim removed 1 base at V and 2 bases at J, leaving 5 bases unmatched. The CDR3 covers 16 residues. The CDR3 sequence is CASSPLEAGDTDTQYF. The CDR3 nucleotides are TGTGCCAGCTCACCACTAGAAGCGGGAGACACAGATACGCAGTATTTT.

The chain is built from TRBV29-1 and TRBJ2-5; no clear D gene. Germline lookup yields CDR1 SQVTM and CDR2 ANQGSEA. This CDR3 is built from 11 residues. V gave up 4 bases and J gave up 9 bases, with 12 bases separating them. The CDR3 region has the DNA TGCAGCGTTGTTCCCCCGATCCCCCAGTACTTC. Translation gives CSVVPPIPQYF.

This chain joins TRBV2 and TRBJ2-7; 11 positions match TRBD1. This CDR3 comprises 15 residues. Trimming at V came to 3 bases and at J to 6 bases, leaving 7 bases not matched to a gene. The germline gives CDR1 SNHLY, CDR2 FYNNEI. The CDR3 loop reads CASSDSGQGAGEQYF. In nucleotides, the CDR3 is TGTGCCAGCAGTGATTCAGGACAGGGGGCCGGCGAGCAGTACTTC.

This clone was seen once. The rearrangement uses TRBV18 and TRBJ1-4; TRBD1 matches at 9 bases. CDR1 and CDR2 from the germline V gene are KGHSH and LQKENI. CDR3 length: 15 residues. V lost 3 bases, J lost 7 bases, and 6 bases stayed unmatched. The chain's CDR3 is CASSPTGGAGEKLFF. As DNA, the CDR3 is TGTGCCAGCTCACCTACAGGGGGCGCGGGTGAAAAACTGTTTTTT.

This clone showed up just once. The rearrangement links TRBV6-5 to TRBJ2-7, with 10 positions matching TRBD1. V dropped 10 bases and J dropped 3; count of bases not matched to a gene: 12. The V gene's germline CDR1 is MNHEY and CDR2 SVGAGI. This CDR3 is 15 amino acids long. In DNA form, the CDR3 reads TGTGCCACGACTTCCAGGGACAGGGGCCTCTACGAGCAGTACTTC. Translation gives CATTSRDRGLYEQYF.

This chain uses TRBV2 with TRBJ1-1; no reliable D call. V lost 5 bases and J 2 bases, leaving 9 bases between the germline ends. The CDR3 contains 13 residues. Germline values: CDR1 SNHLY, CDR2 FYNNEI. CDR3 in DNA: TGTGCCAGCAGTTTTGACGTCAACACTGAAGCTTTCTTT. Protein product: CASSFDVNTEAFF.

The chain is built from TRBV19 and TRBJ2-1; D is possibly TRBD1 or TRBD2 (5 bases each). Germline V gene lookup returns CDR1 LNHDA and CDR2 SQIVND (reference sequence). The CDR3 runs 15 residues. Trimming took 5 bases from V and 0 from J, leaving 11 bases between them. The CDR3 coding sequence is TGTGCCAGTAGTCTGGGGGTAGCCTCCTACAATGAGCAGTTCTTC. Its translation: CASSLGVASYNEQFF.

This clone was seen just once. V gene TRBV2 combines with J gene TRBJ1-6, with 7 bases aligning to TRBD1. The CDR3 has 15 residues. With V trimmed by 2 bases and J by 9 bases, 7 bases remained unmatched. The V gene's germline CDR1 is SNHLY and CDR2 FYNNEI. The CDR3: CASSELGRGSSPLHF. As DNA, the CDR3 is TGTGCCAGCAGTGAATTGGGCAGGGGGTCTTCACCCCTCCACTTT.

J is TRBJ2-6 and V is TRBV29-1; D gene uncertain. The CDR3 length is 14 residues. V lost 3 bases and J lost 0, with 6 bases in between. The V gene's germline CDR1 is SQVTM and CDR2 ANQGSEA. The CDR3 sequence is CSVDGGSGANVLTF. In DNA, the CDR3 is TGCAGCGTTGATGGTGGCTCTGGGGCCAACGTCCTGACTTTC. The full variable domain, rest sourced from reference TRBV29-1 and TRBJ2-6, is SAVISQKPSRDICQRGTSLTIQCQVDSQVTMMFWYRQQPGQSLTLIATANQGSEATYESGFVIDKFPISRPNLTFSTLTVSNMSPEDSSIYLCSVDGGSGANVLTFGAGSRLTVL.

This clone was detected a few times. The rearrangement joins TRBV9 to TRBJ1-1; 9 nucleotides match TRBD1. This CDR3 is 16 amino acids long. V was pared by 0 bases and J by 2 bases, with 5 bases of the junction left unmatched. Germline V gives CDR1 SGDLS, CDR2 YYNGEE. The CDR3 region is CASSVAGTGSNTEAFF. The DNA of the CDR3 is TGTGCCAGCAGCGTAGCTGGGACAGGGAGCAACACTGAAGCTTTCTTT.

The chain carries TRBV5-1 and TRBJ2-1, with 10 bases that match TRBD2. Germline-derived CDR1 and CDR2 are SGHRS and YFSETQ. The length of the CDR3 is 16 residues. V lost 1 base and J lost 8; bases outside the gene matches: 9. This CDR3 is CASSLRSSGRRDEQFF. In nucleotides, the CDR3 is TGCGCCAGCAGCTTGCGGAGTAGCGGGAGGCGGGATGAGCAGTTCTTC.

This clone was picked up one time. The rearrangement uses TRBV10-3 and TRBJ2-2; a weak D match, TRBD2 (6 bases). V lost 4 bases to trimming and J lost 0 bases, with 21 bases between them. Germline V CDR1 and CDR2: ENHRY, SYGVKD. There are 19 residues in the CDR3. The CDR3 is CAISADWRGGYSNTGELFF. The DNA of the CDR3 is TGTGCCATCAGTGCTGACTGGCGGGGCGGCTATTCGAACACCGGGGAGCTGTTTTTT.

The chain recombines TRBV25-1 with TRBJ2-1, with 9 bases aligning to TRBD1. The CDR3 is made up of 14 amino acids. V was pared by 1 base and J by 11 bases, with 6 bases of the junction left unmatched. CDR1 and CDR2 (germline): MGHDK, SYGVNS. DNA for the CDR3: TGTGCCAGCAGTGAATTCCTGACAGGGGGAAAGCAGTTCTTC. Its translation is CASSEFLTGGKQFF. The full variable domain, its missing parts supplied by reference TRBV25-1 and TRBJ2-1, is EADIYQTPRYLVIGTGKKITLECSQTMGHDKMYWYQQDPGMELHLIHYSYGVNSTEKGDLSSESTVSRIRTEHFPLTLESARPSHTSQYLCASSEFLTGGKQFFGPGTRLTVL.

This chain connects TRBV9 to TRBJ2-5; TRBD1 agrees at 8 bases. V trimming: 3 bases; J trimming: 5 bases; junction bases outside the gene matches: 12. The CDR3 has 16 amino acids. In germline, CDR1 is SGDLS, CDR2 YYNGEE. The CDR3 region is CASSGDGAGGPETQYF. Written as DNA, the CDR3 is TGTGCCAGCAGCGGAGATGGGGCAGGGGGCCCGGAGACCCAGTACTTC. Full variable domain (missing parts from reference TRBV9 and TRBJ2-5): DSGVTQTPKHLITATGQRVTLRCSPRSGDLSVYWYQQSLDQGLQFLIQYYNGEERAKGNILERFSAQQFPDLHSELNLSSLELGDSALYFCASSGDGAGGPETQYFGPGTRLLVL.

V usage is TRBV19 and J usage is TRBJ2-7; TRBD1 matches at 8 bases. The germline CDR1 and CDR2 sequences are LNHDA and SQIVND (reference sequence). With V trimmed by 10 bases and J by 2 bases, 4 bases remained unmatched. The CDR3 covers 12 residues. The CDR3 coding sequence is TGTGCCACCGCAGGGGGCCCCTACGAGCAGTACTTC. It encodes CATAGGPYEQYF.

The chain couples TRBV5-4 to TRBJ2-1; D is perhaps TRBD2 (7 bases). The CDR3 totals 13 residues. Germline-derived CDR1 and CDR2 are SGHNT and YYREEE (reference sequence). V shed 4 bases and J shed 9 bases, with 14 bases lying between them. The CDR3, as DNA: TGTGCCAGCAGCGCTTGGGGGGGGCGTGAGCAGTTCTTC. Translated: CASSAWGGREQFF.